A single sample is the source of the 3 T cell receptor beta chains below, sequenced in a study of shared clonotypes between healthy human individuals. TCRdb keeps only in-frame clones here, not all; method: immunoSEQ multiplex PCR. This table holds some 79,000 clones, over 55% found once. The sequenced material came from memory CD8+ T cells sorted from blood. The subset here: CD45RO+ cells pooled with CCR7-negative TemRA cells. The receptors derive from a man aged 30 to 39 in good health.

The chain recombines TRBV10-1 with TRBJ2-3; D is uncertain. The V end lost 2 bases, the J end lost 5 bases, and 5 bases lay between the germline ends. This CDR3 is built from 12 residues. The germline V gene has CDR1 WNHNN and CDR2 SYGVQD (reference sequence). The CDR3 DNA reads TGCGCCAGCAGTGAGCGCGGAGATACGCAGTATTTT. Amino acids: CASSERGDTQYF.

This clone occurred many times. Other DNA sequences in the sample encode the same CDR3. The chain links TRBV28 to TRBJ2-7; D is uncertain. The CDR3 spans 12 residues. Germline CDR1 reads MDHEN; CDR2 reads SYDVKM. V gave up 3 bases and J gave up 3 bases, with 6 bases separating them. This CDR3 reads CASSLLNYEQYF. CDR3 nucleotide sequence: TGTGCCAGCAGTTTGCTCAACTACGAGCAGTACTTC.

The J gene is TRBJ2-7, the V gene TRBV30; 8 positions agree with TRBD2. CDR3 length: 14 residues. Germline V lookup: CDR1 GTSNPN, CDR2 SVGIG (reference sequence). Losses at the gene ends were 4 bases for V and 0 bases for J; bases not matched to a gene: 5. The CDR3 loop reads CAWKSTSGSYEQYF. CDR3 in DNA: TGTGCCTGGAAGTCAACTAGCGGCTCCTACGAGCAGTACTTC.